The clone carrying this T cell receptor beta chain was found a few times. Researchers sorted participants into cohorts using their self-reported clinical history. The CDR3 runs to 15 residues. V lost 4 bases, J lost 7 bases, and 9 bases stayed unmatched. CDR1 is SGHNT, CDR2 YENEEA, per germline. Profiling relied on immunoSEQ multiplex PCR, and the TCRdb table lists in-frame clones only, not all of them. The sample carries approximately 270,000 clones, 70% to 90% recorded once. The data stem from a study of blood T cell repertoires in COVID-19. This sequence originates from a woman younger than 45 who had recovered from COVID-19. This chain connects TRBV11-3 to TRBJ2-2; TRBD1 matches at 7 bases. Material: PBMCs or T cells enriched from blood (not recorded which). Here the CDR3 DNA reads TGTGCCAGCAGCTCGCCGACAGGGATGGGCGGGGAGCTGTTTTTT. Its protein product is CASSSPTGMGGELFF.